This TCR beta chain originates from a study of T cells in Graves' hyperthyroidism and ophthalmopathy. Using RNA transcripts as the source, TCR beta CDR3 regions were amplified. TCR CDR3 regions were first amplified by RT-PCR with HTBI primers. One entry per CDR3 protein, called by TCRdb with MiXCR from the multiplex PCR reads. The repertoire holds a few hundred thousand distinct CDR3 sequences, with approximately 14% as singletons. The CDR3 extends over 13 amino acids. Germline CDR1 reads LNHNV; CDR2 reads YYDKDF (reference sequence). Trimming pared 3 bases from V and 11 bases from J, leaving 14 bases between. This clonotype was seen a few times. Its matching antigen is unknown. Study results and limitations: Peripheral blood also featured most of the thyroid clonotypes expanded above 0.001.

The TCR was taken from a woman in her sixties or seventies with Graves' ophthalmopathy. Source material: blood. The gene calls are TRBV15 and TRBJ1-5; no reliable D call. The DNA of the CDR3 is TGTGCCACCAGCAGCCAAGCCCAACCAGCCCAGCATTTT. It translates to CATSSQAQPAQHF.